The rows below give T cell receptor beta chains drawn from one sample of a study of CD8 T cells in ankylosing spondylitis. Using its own MiXCR run on the 5' RACE reads, TCRdb lists one record per CDR3 protein. The sample yields roughly 230,000 distinct CDR3 sequences, 15% to 20% seen once. The specimen sequenced was blood, either unsorted or a sorted T cell fraction (not recorded which). The source is a male donor with ankylosing spondylitis or in good health (not recorded which). Each CDR3 is given with its conserved first and last residue. The order of the fields is clone size, V gene, D gene, J gene, CDR3 DNA, CDR3 protein. The D gene is left open where the match is weak. Size tells how often a clone was seen (once, few, many) or the class of an expanded clone, and some rows leave it out.

few	TRBV12-3/TRBV12-4	NA	TRBJ1-2	TGTGCCAGCAGTTTTTCGGTCTCCGACTATGGCTACACCTTC	CASSFSVSDYGYTF
NA	TRBV29-1	TRBD2	TRBJ2-1	TGCAGCGTTGTAGCGGGTGGGTGGAATGAGCAGTTCTTC	CSVVAGGWNEQFF
few	TRBV9	TRBD1	TRBJ2-7	TGTGCCAGCAGCGTCGGTCGTACAGGGGTTGAGGAGCAGTACTTC	CASSVGRTGVEEQYF
many	TRBV12-3/TRBV12-4	NA	TRBJ2-2	TGTGCCAGCAGTCCCGAGGGGGGGTCCGGGGAGCTGTTTTTT	CASSPEGGSGELFF
few	TRBV27	NA	TRBJ1-1	TGTGCCAGCAGTTATGGTAGTAACACTGAAGCTTTCTTT	CASSYGSNTEAFF
NA	TRBV18	TRBD1	TRBJ2-1	TGTGCCAGCTCACCACCGAAGGCAGGGACAGGGGTGTACAATGAGCAGTTCTTC	CASSPPKAGTGVYNEQFF
few	TRBV4-1	NA	TRBJ2-7	TGCGCCAGCAGCCAAGATTTGAGAGAGCAGTACTTC	CASSQDLREQYF
NA	TRBV7-2	TRBD1	TRBJ1-3	TGTGCCAGCAGCCCGTGGACAGGGCTCTCTGGAAACACCATATATTTT	CASSPWTGLSGNTIYF
NA	TRBV5-1	NA	TRBJ2-3	TGCGCCAGCAGCCCGGGGCCGGCCTCAACGTCCACAGATACGCAGTATTTT	CASSPGPASTSTDTQYF
NA	TRBV20-1	NA	TRBJ1-1	TGCAGTGCTAGAGATCAGGCAGGCACGGAGACTGAAGCTTTCTTT	CSARDQAGTETEAFF
many	TRBV5-6	TRBD2	TRBJ2-3	TGTGCCAGCAGCTTGGAAACGGGAGGGGAGGCAGATACGCAGTATTTT	CASSLETGGEADTQYF
few	TRBV27	TRBD1	TRBJ2-3	TGTGCCAGCAGTTTCCCAGGGGGCGCAGATACGCAGTATTTT	CASSFPGGADTQYF
few	TRBV7-9	NA	TRBJ2-1	TGTGCCAGCAGCTTCACCCTTGCGCCACAACCAGATGAGCAGTTCTTC	CASSFTLAPQPDEQFF
NA	TRBV27	NA	TRBJ2-1	TGTGCCAGCAGTTTAGGGCCCCCTCCGAATGAGCAGTTCTTC	CASSLGPPPNEQFF
many	TRBV29-1	TRBD2	TRBJ2-7	TGCAGCGCAACCGGACTAGCGGGAGTGGGACCCTACGAGCAGTACTTC	CSATGLAGVGPYEQYF
few	TRBV29-1	NA	TRBJ2-7	TGCAGCGTTGTTACTAGCAGCTACGAGCAGTACTTC	CSVVTSSYEQYF
NA	TRBV5-1	TRBD1	TRBJ2-7	TGCGCCAGCAGCTTCTTGACAGGGGTCGACTACGAGCAGTACTTC	CASSFLTGVDYEQYF
NA	TRBV6-5	TRBD2	TRBJ2-5	TGTGCCAGCAGTTACGAGCGGGGATGGCAAGAGACCCAGTACTTC	CASSYERGWQETQYF
many	TRBV10-3	NA	TRBJ1-1	TGTGCCATCAGTGACCTACAAACTGAAGCTTTCTTT	CAISDLQTEAFF
many	TRBV7-6	NA	TRBJ2-1	TGTGCCAGCAGCTTCCTAACCTACAATGAGCAGTTCTTC	CASSFLTYNEQFF
many	TRBV4-1	NA	TRBJ2-3	TGCGCCAGCTCACGCGGTAGCACAGATACGCAGTATTTT	CASSRGSTDTQYF
NA	TRBV6-2/TRBV6-3	TRBD1	TRBJ2-5	TGTGCCAGCAGTTTGTTAGGACAGGACGGTCAGGAAGGGCCGCGTGAGACCCAGTACTTC	CASSLLGQDGQEGPRETQYF
few	TRBV25-1	NA	TRBJ2-5	TGTGCCAGCAGTGGAAGGGGTGTCCAAGAGACCCAGTACTTC	CASSGRGVQETQYF
NA	TRBV27	NA	TRBJ1-4	TGTGCCAGCAGTTTTGGGGGGGCCAAACTGTTTTTT	CASSFGGAKLFF
few	TRBV6-5	TRBD1	TRBJ2-4	TGTGCCAGCAGTTACTTCCAACAGGGGCCCCTTCGCTTC	CASSYFQQGPLRF
NA	TRBV7-9	NA	TRBJ2-1	TGTGCCAGCAGCCGAACCATCAATGAGCAGTTCTTC	CASSRTINEQFF
few	TRBV6-5	NA	TRBJ2-5	TGTGCCAGCAGTTACTCGAGTATCTCCCAAGAGACCCAGTACTTC	CASSYSSISQETQYF
NA	TRBV4-3	NA	TRBJ2-2	TGCGCCAGCAGCCAAGCGGGGACGAACACCGGGGAGCTGTTTTTT	CASSQAGTNTGELFF